The next 2 T cell receptor beta chains were all read from a single sample in a study of blood T cell repertoires in COVID-19. The method was immunoSEQ multiplex PCR; TCRdb's version includes in-frame clones alone and lacks a portion of them. The sample contains 300,000 to 400,000 clones, roughly nine tenths of which appear only once. The sample comprised PBMCs or T cells enriched from blood (not recorded which). The source of these receptors is a woman under 40 who had recovered from COVID-19.

Only one count was recorded for this clone. J is TRBJ1-1 and V is TRBV28; D is perhaps TRBD1 (5 bases). CDR3 length: 17 residues. V dropped 2 bases and J dropped 0 bases, with 16 bases sitting between them. CDR1 is MDHEN, CDR2 SYDVKM, per germline. The CDR3 DNA sequence: TGTGCCAGCAGTTTAGGCCCCCTACGGGGGGTGAACACTGAAGCTTTCTTT. Translation: CASSLGPLRGVNTEAFF. The full variable domain, completed using reference TRBV28 and TRBJ1-1, is DVKVTQSSRYLVKRTGEKVFLECVQDMDHENMFWYRQDPGLGLRLIYFSYDVKMKEKGDIPEGYSVSREKKERFSLILESASTNQTSMYLCASSLGPLRGVNTEAFFGQGTRLTVV.

This chain joins TRBV3-1 (or the pseudogene TRBV3-2) and TRBJ2-7; 10 bases agree with TRBD2. CDR1 LGHDT and CDR2 YNNKEL come from the germline V gene (reference sequence). The CDR3 runs to 16 residues. The junction had 10 bases not matched to a gene; V was cut back by 4 bases and J by 4 bases. The CDR3 region has the DNA TGTGCCAGCAGCCCGACAATAGCGGGGGGTCATTACGAGCAGTACTTC. Amino acids: CASSPTIAGGHYEQYF.